The next 28 T cell receptor beta chains were all read from a single sample in a study of T cells in Graves' hyperthyroidism and ophthalmopathy. The source material, RNA transcripts, was used to amplify TCR beta CDR3 regions. Initially, a first-round RT-PCR of the TCR CDR3 employed the HTBI primer set. TCRdb re-derived calls from the multiplex PCR reads in MiXCR, one entry per CDR3 protein. This sample has about 350,000 distinct CDR3 sequences, with 14% found just once. Source material: blood. These receptors came from a woman in her twenties or thirties with Graves' hyperthyroidism.

This clonotype was counted at least ten times. The chain employs TRBV28 and TRBJ2-5; D gene unclear. Germline CDR1 and CDR2: MDHEN and SYDVKM. Trimming pared 1 base from V and 7 bases from J, leaving 4 bases between. The CDR3 length is 11 residues. CDR3 sequence reads: CASSLFGTQYF. CDR3 nucleotides: TGTGCCAGCAGTTTATTTGGGACCCAGTACTTC.

Worth noting for this clonotype: A read error may be the cause here, since a much bigger clone is one base away. This chain connects TRBV20-1 to TRBJ2-7; D is tentatively TRBD1 or TRBD2 (6 bases each). The germline V and J ends were trimmed by 5 bases and 1 base, with 21 bases remaining between them. CDR1 is DFQATT and CDR2 is SNEGSKA in the germline V gene (reference sequence). This CDR3 comprises 16 residues. DNA for the CDR3: TGCAGTGCTGGGACGCTAGGGGGAGGCCCTTCCTACGAGCAGTACTTC. Translation: CSAGTLGGGPSYEQYF.

Comment on this clonotype: A much larger clone lies one base from this, so it may be a read error. The chain is built from TRBV2 and TRBJ2-7; a possible D gene is TRBD1 (5 bases). V gave up 11 bases and J gave up 4 bases, with 12 bases separating them. This CDR3 spans 11 amino acids. Germline CDR1 SNHLY, CDR2 FYNNEI. CDR3 sequence reads: CAGKQAYEQYF. CDR3 in DNA: TGTGCCGGCAAACAGGCATACGAGCAGTACTTC. The whole variable domain, remainder taken from reference TRBV2 and TRBJ2-7, is EPEVTQTPSHQVTQMGQEVILRCVPISNHLYFYWYRQILGQKVEFLVSFYNNEISEKSEIFDDQFSVERPDGSNFTLKIRSTKLEDSAMYFCAGKQAYEQYFGPGTRLTVT.

This clonotype showed up many times. This chain connects TRBV7-2 to TRBJ1-2, with D perhaps matching TRBD1 (5 bases). The germline V and J ends were trimmed by 4 bases and 4 bases, with 10 bases remaining between them. The CDR3 runs to 13 residues. Per germline, CDR1 SGHTA and CDR2 FQGNSA. The CDR3 spells CASSSGFIYGYTF. The CDR3 DNA reads as TGTGCCAGCAGCTCAGGGTTTATCTATGGCTACACCTTC.

V usage is TRBV12-3 or TRBV12-4 and J usage is TRBJ2-2; TRBD2 matches at 12 bases. J was trimmed by 4 bases and V by 5 bases; bases with no gene match: 23. The CDR3 extends over 22 amino acids. The DNA of the CDR3 is TGTGCCAGCAGTCTCCACGGGGGGGCTAGCGGGAGGGCGAGGGTATTCACCGGGGAGCTGTTTTTT. Translated, it gives CASSLHGGASGRARVFTGELFF.

This clonotype was seen repeatedly, ten times or more. The CDR3 DNA reads TGTGCCAGCAGTTCCGGGGCCAACGTCCTGACTTTC. It is translated as CASSSGANVLTF. The chain recombines TRBV27 with TRBJ2-6; D not resolved. Germline assignment: CDR1 MNHEY and CDR2 SMNVEV (reference sequence). The CDR3 spans 12 residues. Trimming removed 4 bases from V and 4 bases from J, with 2 bases in between. Looking up the rest from reference TRBV27 and TRBJ2-6 gives the full variable domain: EAQVTQNPRYLITVTGKKLTVTCSQNMNHEYMSWYRQDPGLGLRQIYYSMNVEVTDKGDVPEGYKVSRKEKRNFPLILESPSPNQTSLYFCASSSGANVLTFGAGSRLTVL.

Note on this clonotype: No DNA is shown, since the ends of the CDR3 on it are uncertain; the CDR3 is the one TCRdb lists. This chain connects TRBV6-1 to TRBJ2-5; the table's D call, TRBD1, has no DNA check behind it. The CDR3 spans 21 residues, counting both ends. Germline assignment: CDR1 MNHNS and CDR2 SASEGT. CDR3 loop: CASRQAWAGANVLTFGETQYF.

CDR3 sequence: CASSQLDLDGELFF. The CDR3 DNA sequence: TGTGCCAGCAGCCAACTCGATCTTGACGGGGAGCTGTTTTTT. V usage is TRBV14 and J usage is TRBJ2-2; D not resolved. Germline assignment: CDR1 SGHDN and CDR2 FVKESK. The CDR3 totals 14 residues. Trimming left V 2 bases short and J 7 bases short, with 11 bases between.

This clonotype showed up just a few times. The chain is built from TRBV28 and TRBJ2-4, with TRBD2 matching 8 bases. The V gene end was trimmed by 3 bases and the J gene end by 8 bases; junction bases not matched to a gene: 6. This CDR3 has 14 amino acids. Germline-derived CDR1 and CDR2 are MDHEN and SYDVKM. CDR3: CASSFRPGGDIQYF. CDR3 coding DNA: TGTGCCAGCAGTTTTAGGCCGGGAGGGGACATTCAGTACTTC.

This sequence joins TRBV7-9 and TRBJ2-2, with TRBD2 identical over 8 bases. Per germline, CDR1 SEHNR and CDR2 FQNEAQ (reference sequence). V lost 3 bases, J lost 2 bases, and 5 bases stayed unmatched. The CDR3 runs to 16 residues. Here the CDR3 reads CASSFSGTRNTGELFF. The CDR3 DNA reads as TGTGCCAGCAGCTTCTCCGGGACTAGAAACACCGGGGAGCTGTTTTTT.

V and J are TRBV7-2 and TRBJ2-3; weak D call: TRBD2 (7 bases). The germline V and J ends were trimmed by 3 bases and 4 bases, with 11 bases remaining between them. The CDR3 has 14 amino acids. Germline CDR1 reads SGHTA; CDR2 reads FQGNSA. CDR3 nucleotide sequence: TGTGCCAGCAGCTTTTGGGGGGGCGCAGATACGCAGTATTTT. Its translation is CASSFWGGADTQYF.

This clonotype was found many times. The J gene is TRBJ2-7, the V gene TRBV12-3 or TRBV12-4; D tentatively reads TRBD1 or TRBD2 (6 bases each). Trimming cost V 3 bases and J 2 bases, with 11 bases left between them. This CDR3 contains 14 residues. CDR3 bases: TGTGCCAGCAGTTTCGGGGGCAGGACCTACGAGCAGTACTTC. It translates to CASSFGGRTYEQYF.

The chain couples TRBV9 to TRBJ1-6; no clear D. The germline V and J ends were trimmed by 2 bases and 9 bases, with 6 bases remaining between them. CDR3 length equals 12 residues. Germline CDR1 SGDLS, CDR2 YYNGEE. The DNA for the CDR3 is TGTGCCAGCAGCGTCGGCGTTTCACCCCTCCACTTT. This gives the protein CASSVGVSPLHF. The full variable domain, completed using reference TRBV9 and TRBJ1-6, is DSGVTQTPKHLITATGQRVTLRCSPRSGDLSVYWYQQSLDQGLQFLIQYYNGEERAKGNILERFSAQQFPDLHSELNLSSLELGDSALYFCASSVGVSPLHFGNGTRLTVT.

This clonotype was recorded many times. The chain recombines TRBV5-1 with TRBJ1-2; 10 bases are a match to TRBD1. V lost 8 bases to trimming and J lost 4 bases; unmatched junction nucleotides: 5. This CDR3 has 13 residues. Germline CDR1 is SGHRS and CDR2 is YFSETQ. CDR3 DNA sequence: TGCGCCAGTTGGACAGGGGGAACCTATGGCTACACCTTC. This encodes CASWTGGTYGYTF. The entire variable domain, with the rest obtained from reference TRBV5-1 and TRBJ1-2, is as follows: KAGVTQTPRYLIKTRGQQVTLSCSPISGHRSVSWYQQTPGQGLQFLFEYFSETQRNKGNFPGRFSGRQFSNSRSEMNVSTLELGDSALYLCASWTGGTYGYTFGSGTRLTVV.

In this sample, this clonotype turned up many times. CDR3 region: CASSSTSPNYGYTF. Written as DNA, the CDR3 is TGTGCCAGCAGTTCAACATCCCCTAACTATGGCTACACCTTC. V usage is TRBV28 and J usage is TRBJ1-2; D unresolved. The germline gives CDR1 MDHEN, CDR2 SYDVKM. This CDR3 is built from 14 residues. V was shortened by 4 bases and J by 0 bases, with 9 bases between the two germline ends.

There are a few counts of this clonotype. The chain uses TRBV20-1 and TRBJ2-7; D is possibly TRBD1 (6 bases). Trimming removed 4 bases at V and 6 bases at J, with 13 bases between. This CDR3 has 12 amino acids. Germline CDR1 is DFQATT and CDR2 is SNEGSKA (reference sequence). The CDR3 coding sequence is TGCAGTGCTAATACAGGGTTAGGCGAGCAGTACTTC. Protein: CSANTGLGEQYF.

This clonotype was picked up one time. V is TRBV29-1 and J is TRBJ2-3; a weak D match, TRBD1 (6 bases). V lost 8 bases to trimming and J lost 2 bases, with 20 bases between them. Germline V gene sequence: CDR1 SQVTM, CDR2 ANQGSEA. This CDR3 comprises 15 residues. The CDR3, as DNA: TGCAGCTTCGGAACGACGACAGGAGCCACAGATACGCAGTATTTT. Its protein product is CSFGTTTGATDTQYF.

The sample holds a few counts of this clonotype. The chain has TRBV5-4 and TRBJ2-2, with a weak D call TRBD2 (6 bases). V was pared by 4 bases and J by 5 bases, with 18 bases between. Germline V gene lookup returns CDR1 SGHNT and CDR2 YYREEE (reference sequence). This CDR3 contains 16 residues. Written as DNA, the CDR3 is TGTGCCAGCAGCCAGGGCGCGGGGATGGGAACCGGGGAGCTGTTTTTT. Translation: CASSQGAGMGTGELFF. The entire variable domain, with the rest obtained from reference TRBV5-4 and TRBJ2-2, is as follows: ETGVTQSPTHLIKTRGQQVTLRCSSQSGHNTVSWYQQALGQGPQFIFQYYREEENGRGNFPPRFSGLQFPNYSSELNVNALELDDSALYLCASSQGAGMGTGELFFGEGSRLTVL.

This clonotype was found many times. DNA for the CDR3: TGTGCCAGCAGTGCGGACAGGGGGCGGTTTACCGGGGAGCTGTTTTTT. The encoded protein is CASSADRGRFTGELFF. The chain carries TRBV6-5 and TRBJ2-2; 11 positions match TRBD1. Trimming cost V 5 bases and J 5 bases; bases outside gene matches: 7. Per germline, CDR1 MNHEY and CDR2 SVGAGI. The CDR3 covers 16 residues.

There are many counts of this clonotype. V usage is TRBV3-1 and J usage is TRBJ1-1; TRBD1 matches 11 bases. Germline CDR1 is LGHDT and CDR2 is YNNKEL (reference sequence). This CDR3 has 16 amino acids. The junction had 4 bases not matched to a gene; V was cut back by 4 bases and J by 0 bases. The chain's CDR3 is CASSPGQGGLNTEAFF. The CDR3 nucleotides are TGTGCCAGCAGCCCGGGACAGGGGGGACTGAACACTGAAGCTTTCTTT.

The J gene is TRBJ2-4, the V gene TRBV2, with D possibly TRBD2 on 6 matching bases. CDR1 SNHLY and CDR2 FYNNEI come from the germline V gene. With 7 bases removed from V and 5 bases from J, the gap between germline ends came to 15 bases. The CDR3 runs to 14 residues. The CDR3 sequence: CASKGGGSENIQYF. CDR3 bases: TGTGCCAGCAAGGGTGGAGGGTCCGAAAACATTCAGTACTTC.

The gene calls are TRBV30 and TRBJ2-1; possibly TRBD1 for D (5 bases). Trimming removed 4 bases at V and 7 bases at J, with 17 bases between. Germline CDR1 is GTSNPN and CDR2 is SVGIG (reference sequence). The length of the CDR3 is 14 residues. CDR3 loop: CAWNIGYRKNEQFF. The CDR3 DNA is TGTGCCTGGAACATAGGATACAGGAAAAATGAGCAGTTCTTC.

This clonotype was detected many times. The V gene is TRBV28, the J gene TRBJ2-3, with 8 bases that match TRBD1. The ends lost 3 bases at V and 2 bases at J; junction bases unmatched: 10. This CDR3 is built from 17 residues. Germline V gene sequence: CDR1 MDHEN, CDR2 SYDVKM. CDR3 residues: CASSLPRDRRDTDTQYF. CDR3 nucleotides: TGTGCCAGCAGTTTGCCCAGGGACAGGCGAGACACAGATACGCAGTATTTT.

The rearrangement links TRBV28 to TRBJ1-6; 8 bases are shared with TRBD1. This CDR3 spans 15 amino acids. CDR1 and CDR2 from the germline V gene are MDHEN and SYDVKM. V dropped 4 bases and J dropped 6; count of bases not matched to a gene: 5. This chain's CDR3 is CASSSRTGRNSPLHF. The DNA of the CDR3 is TGTGCCAGCAGTTCGAGGACAGGGCGTAATTCACCCCTCCACTTT.

The chain links TRBV28 to TRBJ2-7; D perhaps matches TRBD2 (6 bases). The CDR3 runs to 12 residues. CDR1 and CDR2 (germline): MDHEN, SYDVKM. Trimming removed 8 bases from V and 2 bases from J, with 10 bases in between. The chain's CDR3 is CASGTPTYEQYF. The CDR3 region has the DNA TGTGCCAGCGGGACTCCAACCTACGAGCAGTACTTC.

V usage is TRBV29-1 and J usage is TRBJ2-3; perhaps TRBD2 as D (5 bases). The germline CDR1 and CDR2 sequences are SQVTM and ANQGSEA. The V end was cut by 8 bases, the J end by 7 bases, with 10 bases between. The CDR3 sequence is 10 residues long. The CDR3 DNA sequence: TGCAGCCTAGGAGGATATACGCAGTATTTT. It translates to CSLGGYTQYF.

The sample holds a few counts of this clonotype. The chain has TRBV7-9 and TRBJ2-5, with 8 bases aligning to TRBD2. The length of the CDR3 is 16 residues. Trimming cost V 4 bases and J 2 bases; bases outside gene matches: 9. Germline V CDR1 and CDR2: SEHNR, FQNEAQ (reference sequence). DNA for the CDR3: TGTGCCAGCAGCTGGACAGCGGGAGTTACTCAAGAGACCCAGTACTTC. This encodes CASSWTAGVTQETQYF.

This clonotype appeared many times. The genes are TRBV7-8 and TRBJ2-3; D could derive from TRBD1 or TRBD2 (6 bases each). This CDR3 region has 14 residues. Germline-derived CDR1 and CDR2 are SGHVS and FQNEAQ. Trimming left V 5 bases short and J 3 bases short, with 12 bases between. CDR3 in DNA: TGTGCCAGCAGCGGAGAGGGGGGAACAGATACGCAGTATTTT. Amino acids: CASSGEGGTDTQYF. The full variable domain, with the rest looked up from reference TRBV7-8 and TRBJ2-3, is GAGVSQSPRYKVAKRGQDVALRCDPISGHVSLFWYQQALGQGPEFLTYFQNEAQLDKSGLPSDRFFAERPEGSVSTLKIQRTQQEDSAVYLCASSGEGGTDTQYFGPGTRLTVL.